These T cell receptor beta chains were read from a single sample in a study of metastatic and nonmetastatic thyroid tumors. With MiXCR, TCRdb called clones anew from the PCR reads. The data show around 13,000 clones, with roughly 35% seen just once and roughly 12% held by the top ten. Source material: tumor tissue. These receptors all stem from a male donor with papillary thyroid cancer or a benign thyroid nodule (not recorded which). Some clones in this sample may be carry-over from other donors' samples. The conserved cysteine and the conserved F or W are not part of the CDR3 here.

J gene,V gene,CDR3 length,CDR3 protein
TRBJ2-5,TRBV24-1,15,ATSDQHTWGGEETQY
TRBJ2-2,TRBV27,15,ASSSKSTGTNTGELF
TRBJ2-7,TRBV7-9,11,ASSLGGQVEQY
TRBJ2-3,TRBV7-3,14,ASSPTAGGPADTQY
TRBJ2-3,TRBV6-4,11,ASSESGTDTQY
TRBJ1-3,TRBV6-1,13,ASIPGVYSGNTIY
TRBJ2-7,TRBV7-8,11,ASSSDKVYEQY
TRBJ2-7,TRBV10-3,13,AIGVLAGGLYEQY
TRBJ1-2,TRBV6-1,11,ASSNPDSLVYT
TRBJ2-7,TRBV11-1,15,ASSPRTGGVLTYEQY
TRBJ1-1,TRBV6-2/TRBV6-3,11,ASSYRGFSEAF
TRBJ1-5,TRBV5-1,14,ASSPEAGETNQPQH
TRBJ1-6,TRBV12-3/TRBV12-4,13,ASSPQGLTHSPLH
TRBJ1-1,TRBV6-2/TRBV6-3,15,ASSSFLDRVLITEAF
TRBJ2-3,TRBV5-1,15,ASSSGRGGFFADTQY
TRBJ2-5,TRBV6-1,14,ASSPGFRGRQETQY
TRBJ1-5,TRBV20-1,11,SAHRGAIQPQH
TRBJ1-2,TRBV2,11,ASLPEGNYGYT
TRBJ1-1,TRBV9,14,ASSVGVMAGDTEAF
TRBJ2-5,TRBV6-1,12,ASSPKTGTETQY
TRBJ1-1,TRBV6-1,10,ASRPGTGEAF
TRBJ2-7,TRBV27,16,ASSLGRTAGVIFREQY
TRBJ1-5,TRBV28,11,ASTPGTVLSQH
TRBJ2-1,TRBV6-2/TRBV6-3,11,ASSYLDYNEQF
TRBJ2-5,TRBV7-2,14,ASSTTGIQSQETQY
TRBJ2-5,TRBV5-6,12,ASSAGQGLETQY
TRBJ2-7,TRBV28,10,ATTGGAYEQY
TRBJ2-7,TRBV7-8,12,ASSLRAGPYEQY
TRBJ2-1,TRBV15,11,DTSREVDNEQF
TRBJ2-7,TRBV13,11,ASSPLGVYEQY
TRBJ2-7,TRBV11-1,14,ASSLGLGEDSYEQY
TRBJ2-7,TRBV20-1,13,SARDYRGQIYEQY
TRBJ2-7,TRBV7-8,9,ASSPPGEQY
TRBJ1-3,TRBV6-1,12,ASSPQGLGNTIY
TRBJ1-5,TRBV2,12,ASSEAELNQPQH
TRBJ1-2,TRBV6-1,13,ASSPPGVLGIGYT
TRBJ2-1,TRBV6-1,13,ASSQGLAAYNEQF
TRBJ2-7,TRBV5-1,17,ASSTYPGTGIGVYYEQY
TRBJ2-1,TRBV20-1,12,SAKGDSSYNEQF
TRBJ2-7,TRBV28,12,ASYSGTGTYEQY
TRBJ1-2,TRBV3-1,14,ASSQAYGAQISGYT
TRBJ1-6,TRBV6-9,9,ASGGNSPLH
TRBJ1-1,TRBV6-2/TRBV6-3,12,ASSYGGANTEAF
TRBJ2-7,TRBV25-1,13,ASSEVETGKDEQY
TRBJ2-7,TRBV6-1,13,ASSEMMGAIYEQY
TRBJ2-1,TRBV27,14,ASSLFPSGRYNEQF
TRBJ1-1,TRBV28,11,ASRSDRLTEAF
TRBJ2-7,TRBV11-1,14,ASSRTSGTDLYEQY
TRBJ1-2,TRBV20-1,13,SAIPQTRAGYGYT
TRBJ2-7,TRBV20-1,14,SARDTGWDSGIEQY
TRBJ1-5,TRBV2,12,ASTKTVDNQPQH